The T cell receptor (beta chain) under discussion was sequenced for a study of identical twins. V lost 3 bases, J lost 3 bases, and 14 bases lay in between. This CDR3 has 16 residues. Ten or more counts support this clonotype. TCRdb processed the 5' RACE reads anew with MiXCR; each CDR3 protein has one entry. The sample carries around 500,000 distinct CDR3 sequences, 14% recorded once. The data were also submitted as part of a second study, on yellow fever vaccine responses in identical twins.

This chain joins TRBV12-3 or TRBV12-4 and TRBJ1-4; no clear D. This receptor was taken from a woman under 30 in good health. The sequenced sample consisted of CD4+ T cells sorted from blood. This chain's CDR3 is CASSFTGWGSNEKLFF. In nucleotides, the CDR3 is TGTGCCAGCAGTTTCACTGGATGGGGATCTAATGAAAAACTGTTTTTT.